This T cell receptor beta chain came from a study of OX40 agonist ivuxolimab in advanced cancers. Turning to the study itself: Prior therapy, whether anti-PD-1, anti-PD-L1 or anti-CTLA-4, was allowed, and 35% to 40% had some.

Study-level results: The authors did not determine the antigen specificity of the expanded peripheral T cells.

Comment on this clone: The antigen is undetermined.

Sequencing was performed with immunoSEQ multiplex PCR; in TCRdb, only in-frame clones are kept and a portion is missing. The repertoire holds 74,000 or so clones, 75% to 90% seen once, with approximately 2% in the top ten. The CDR3 is made up of 17 amino acids. Germline V lookup: CDR1 LNHDA, CDR2 SQIVND (reference sequence). V was shortened by 2 bases and J by 0 bases, with 14 bases between the two germline ends. The chain is built from TRBV19 and TRBJ2-4, with D maybe TRBD1 (7 bases). The receptor was derived from an adult with an advanced solid tumor such as melanoma, head and neck, liver or kidney cancer. Source: CD4+ or CD8+ T cells sorted from blood, taken in a trial of the OX40 agonist ivuxolimab. The CDR3 sequence is CASSITRGTLAKNIQYF. The CDR3 region has the DNA TGTGCCAGTAGTATAACCAGGGGGACTCTAGCCAAAAACATTCAGTACTTC.